The sequence of this T cell receptor beta chain was determined in a study of blood T cell repertoires in COVID-19. Using immunoSEQ multiplex PCR, the repertoire was profiled, and TCRdb retains in-frame clones only, with some absent. The sample has over 90,000 clones, approximately 89% seen once. The CDR3 is 19 amino acids. Germline V gene sequence: CDR1 SGHTS, CDR2 YDEGEE. V shed 0 bases, J shed 5 bases, and the junction held 17 bases outside the gene matches. This TCR was sampled from a human donor in a cohort sampled during active COVID-19. The chain joins TRBV5-8 to TRBJ2-7; 10 bases are a match to TRBD2. The sample consisted of peripheral blood. In DNA form, the CDR3 reads TGTGCCAGCAGCTTGGTAGAGATACTTCTAGCGGGAGTTTCGAACGAGCAGTACTTC. Amino acids: CASSLVEILLAGVSNEQYF. Together with reference TRBV5-8 and TRBJ2-7, the CDR3 gives the full variable domain: EAGVTQSPTHLIKTRGQQATLRCSPISGHTSVYWYQQALGLGLQFLLWYDEGEERNRGNFPPRFSGRQFPNYSSELNVNALELEDSALYLCASSLVEILLAGVSNEQYFGPGTRLTVT.